This T cell receptor (beta chain) is drawn from a study of T cell repertoires in cytomegalovirus infection. One entry per CDR3 protein results from TCRdb running MiXCR on the reads. The sample has approximately 110,000 distinct CDR3 sequences; over 30% are singletons. A word on this clonotype: The antigen is unknown.

The study, taken as a whole, reports: CMV-specific TCR beta clonotypes restricted by HLA-C were the ones dominating the ex vivo response.

Germline CDR1 is MNHEY and CDR2 is SMNVEV (reference sequence). The CDR3 runs 13 residues. With 2 bases removed from V and 3 bases from J, the gap between germline ends came to 8 bases. The chain carries TRBV27 and TRBJ2-7; D ambiguous. Source: CD8+ T cells from cultured PBMCs, taken from culture after CMV antigen stimulation. The TCR was taken from a human donor in good health (CMV status not recorded). Some clones in this sample may be carry-over from other donors' samples. Here the CDR3 reads CASSLTPGYEQYF. In nucleotides, the CDR3 is TGTGCCAGCAGTTTAACCCCCGGCTACGAGCAGTACTTC.